This TCR beta chain was recorded in a study of blood T cell repertoires in COVID-19. Across the study: The United States, Italy and Spain supplied acute and convalescent COVID-19 samples. In each case, the material was cDNA or gDNA derived from T cells, B-cell-depleted T cells, or PBMCs.

Germline V gene lookup returns CDR1 SNHLY and CDR2 FYNNEI. The CDR3 loop spans 12 amino acids. Regarding this clone: Mismatch with germline at one junction end may stem from a read error.

In the study's own analysis: From reference gene primer amplification, estimates of nucleated cell counts were derived. Sequencing used immunoSEQ multiplex PCR; TCRdb keeps in-frame clones, though not all of them. V and J calls plus clone size are reproduced from that table; the DNA served to infer D and trimming. The sample consists of approximately 300,000 clones, 89% of them appearing once. The chain combines TRBV2 with TRBJ1-2; no clear D. Sequencing was carried out using peripheral blood. The clonotype originates from a man younger than 35 who had recovered from COVID-19. DNA for the CDR3: TGTGCCAGCAGTGAACAATCGGTCCTGGTAAGATTC. Amino acids: CASSEQSVLVRF.